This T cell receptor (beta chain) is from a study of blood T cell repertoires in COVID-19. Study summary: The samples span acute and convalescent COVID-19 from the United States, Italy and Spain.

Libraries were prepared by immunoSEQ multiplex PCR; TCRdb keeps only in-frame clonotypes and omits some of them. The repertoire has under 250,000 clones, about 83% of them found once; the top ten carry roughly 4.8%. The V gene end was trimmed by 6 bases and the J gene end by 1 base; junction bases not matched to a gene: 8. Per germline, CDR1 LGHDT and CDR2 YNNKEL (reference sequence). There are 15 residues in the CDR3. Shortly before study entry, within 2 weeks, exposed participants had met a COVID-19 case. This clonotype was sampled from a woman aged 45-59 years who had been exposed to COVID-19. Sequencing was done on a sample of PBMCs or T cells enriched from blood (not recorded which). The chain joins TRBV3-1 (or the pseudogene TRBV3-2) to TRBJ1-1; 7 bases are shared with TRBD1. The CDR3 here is CASRQQGGGNTEAFF. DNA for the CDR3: TGTGCCAGCAGGCAACAAGGGGGCGGGAACACTGAAGCTTTCTTT.